These 9 T cell receptor beta chains were all obtained from the same sample, sequenced in a study of blood T cell repertoires in COVID-19. Assay used: immunoSEQ multiplex PCR; TCRdb lists only in-frame clones, some missing. The sample lists roughly 180,000 clones, roughly 94% occurring once. Sequencing was done on a sample of peripheral blood. The receptors derive from a man aged 30 to 39 with COVID-19, enrolled during active disease.

CDR3 region: CASSTHDRLLGPQHF. In DNA form, the CDR3 reads TGTGCCAGTAGTACCCATGACAGGCTCTTAGGGCCCCAGCATTTT. This chain uses TRBV19 with TRBJ1-5; D perhaps matches TRBD1 (6 bases). The CDR3 runs to 15 residues. V was clipped by 4 bases and J by 9 bases, with 19 bases between them. The germline V gene encodes CDR1 LNHDA and CDR2 SQIVND (reference sequence).

The V call is TRBV6-4, the J call TRBJ1-2, with 9 positions matching TRBD1. The CDR3 extends over 18 amino acids. V lost 2 bases, J lost 4 bases, and 14 bases stayed unmatched. Looked up from germline, CDR1 is MRHNA and CDR2 is SNTAGT. CDR3 sequence: CASSDPRVNRGRGYGYTF. CDR3 sequence (DNA): TGTGCCAGCAGTGACCCACGAGTAAACAGGGGGCGAGGCTATGGCTACACCTTC.

This clone was counted a single time. This chain links TRBV18 with TRBJ2-7; 7 nucleotides line up with TRBD2. J gave up 2 bases and V 6 bases, and 16 bases lay outside the gene matches. Per germline, CDR1 KGHSH and CDR2 LQKENI. This CDR3 comprises 17 residues. The CDR3 DNA is TGTGCCAGCTCGGCTGGCGACGGGGGGATCGCCCCCTACGAGCAGTACTTC. This translates into CASSAGDGGIAPYEQYF.

The chain links TRBV3-1 (or the pseudogene TRBV3-2) to TRBJ1-1; D unclear. CDR3 length: 14 residues. Germline V gene data show CDR1 as LGHDT and CDR2 as YNNKEL (reference sequence). Trimming took off 0 bases at V and 1 base at J, with 6 bases between the two ends. The CDR3, as DNA: TGTGCCAGCAGCCAAGAAGGCGGGAACACTGAAGCTTTCTTT. Protein: CASSQEGGNTEAFF.

This chain connects TRBV19 to TRBJ2-7; 10 positions agree with TRBD2. The CDR3 is made up of 14 amino acids. Germline values: CDR1 LNHDA, CDR2 SQIVND (reference sequence). Unmatched junction bases numbered 10, after V lost 7 bases and J lost 7 bases. The CDR3 protein is CASMEGGAGGEQYF. In DNA, the CDR3 is TGTGCCAGTATGGAAGGAGGAGCGGGGGGGGAGCAGTACTTC.

This chain links TRBV12-3 or TRBV12-4 with TRBJ1-2; D gene ambiguous. Trimming left V 3 bases short and J 2 bases short, with 7 bases between. The CDR3 sequence is 13 residues long. CDR3 region: CASSLVRNYGYTF. DNA of the CDR3: TGTGCCAGCAGTTTGGTCAGAAACTATGGCTACACCTTC.

The chain links TRBV7-9 to TRBJ1-3, with 7 bases lining up with TRBD1. Germline CDR1 and CDR2: SEHNR and FQNEAQ (reference sequence). Trimming took 2 bases from V and 0 from J; bases not matched to a gene: 13. The CDR3 spans 19 residues. As DNA, the CDR3 is TGTGCCAGCAGCTTATATTTAACCCGGGACAGCTTCTCTGGAAACACCATATATTTT. Protein: CASSLYLTRDSFSGNTIYF.

This chain joins TRBV27 and TRBJ1-3; D remains ambiguous. V dropped 5 bases and J dropped 8 bases, with 13 bases sitting between them. The CDR3 loop spans 13 amino acids. From germline, CDR1 is MNHEY and CDR2 SMNVEV (reference sequence). The CDR3 bases are TGTGCCAGCAGTCTGCGCTTAGAGGACACCATATATTTT. Translation: CASSLRLEDTIYF.

The rearrangement links TRBV6-4 to TRBJ2-5, with a possible D match to TRBD1 (6 bases). Germline V gene data show CDR1 as MRHNA and CDR2 as SNTAGT. V lost 8 bases, J lost 5 bases, and 18 bases lay in between. The CDR3 is 14 amino acids. This CDR3 reads CASGGWAARETQYF. The CDR3, as DNA: TGTGCCAGCGGGGGCTGGGCGGCCAGGGAGACCCAGTACTTC.